One and the same sample provided the 2 T cell receptor beta chains below, sequenced in a study of blood T cell repertoires in COVID-19. Measured with immunoSEQ multiplex PCR; TCRdb has only the in-frame clones, and not every one. The profile shows 90,000 or so clones, about 90% of them singletons. Sequencing was done on a sample of peripheral blood. The source of these receptors is a man of 80 years or more with acute or convalescent COVID-19.

This chain connects TRBV5-1 to TRBJ2-6; D not resolved. Germline values: CDR1 SGHRS, CDR2 YFSETQ. The CDR3 sequence is 14 residues long. Trimming removed 4 bases from V and 4 bases from J, with 9 bases in between. As DNA, the CDR3 is TGCGCCAGCAGCGCAGCGTCGGGGGCCAACGTCCTGACTTTC. Residues: CASSAASGANVLTF.

The chain joins TRBV24-1 to TRBJ2-3; D unresolved. Germline CDR1 is KGHDR and CDR2 is SFDVKD. Trimming left V 3 bases short and J 2 bases short, with 14 bases between. This CDR3 contains 16 residues. Here the CDR3 DNA reads TGTGCCACCAGTGATCCCCCAGGTCGTCCCACAGATACGCAGTATTTT. It is translated as CATSDPPGRPTDTQYF.